The entry below describes one T cell receptor beta chain. The antigen remains unidentified. A single base separates this from a much larger clone, so it may be a read error. Trimming shortened V by 0 bases and J by 7 bases, and 12 bases separated the two germline ends. The CDR3 sequence is 14 residues long. The germline V gene has CDR1 PRHDT and CDR2 FYEKMQ (reference sequence). This sample is part of a study of molecular identifiers for immune sequencing clone quantification. Broader study findings: In CMV-specific effectors, clones above 20 copies held over 97% of molecules; naive, under 1%.

Libraries from naive CD8 cells were generated from approximately 20,000 to 980,000 sorted cells (with 10%, 30% or 50% RNA). The authors sorted naive CD8 T cells as CD8+CD4-CCR7+CD45RA+. Generation of bulk TCR libraries relied on previously described methods and listed TCR primers. TCRdb re-called the PCR reads with MiXCR, one entry per CDR3 protein. Of 30,000 to 40,000 distinct CDR3 sequences listed, about a fifth are singletons. Sequencing was done on a sample of naive CD8+ T cells from blood, with Jurkat cell RNA spiked in. Subset defined: FACS-sorted CD8+CD4-CCR7+CD45RA+ naive T cells. The receptor's source is a human donor in good health. Some libraries in this study had Jurkat cell RNA spiked in. V is TRBV13 and J is TRBJ2-5; no clear D. CDR3 DNA: TGTGCCAGCAGCTTAGGGACGCCTGCTGGGACCCAGTACTTC. It yields the protein CASSLGTPAGTQYF.